The clone carrying this TCR beta chain occurred a few times. The second PCR ran roughly 6 to 11 cycles with a sample-barcoded 5' primer and J-beta primers. One entry per CDR3 protein results from TCRdb running MiXCR on the 5' RACE reads. The sample lists 1.5 million to 2 million distinct CDR3 sequences, roughly 49% seen once, with approximately 2.1% in the top ten. The sample is drawn from a study of blood T cells in healthy people across ages. Each sample provided at least 5.5 micrograms of extracted total RNA. Trimming cost V 4 bases and J 7 bases; bases outside gene matches: 12. The CDR3 extends over 16 amino acids. Germline CDR1 MNHEY, CDR2 SMNVEV (reference sequence).

This chain links TRBV27 with TRBJ2-5; 10 bases agree with TRBD2. The material sequenced was blood. The TCR sequence derives from a middle-aged woman in good health. DNA for the CDR3: TGTGCCAGCAGTTCCCCTACTAGCGGGGCCAGGGGGACCCAGTACTTC. Translating it yields CASSSPTSGARGTQYF.